This passage covers 8 T cell receptor beta chains from one sample sequenced in a study of cytomegalovirus exposure and HLA in healthy donors. The PCR employed 60 Vbeta primers together with 13 Jbeta primers. Sequencing was performed with immunoSEQ multiplex PCR; in TCRdb, only in-frame clones are kept and a portion is missing. The sample lists around 150,000 clones, roughly three quarters seen once, with about 4.7% in the top ten. Sequencing input: PBMCs. These receptors were collected from a man in his fifties or sixties in good health and CMV-seronegative.

CDR3 sequence reads: CASSPLGGAQPQHF. The CDR3 region has the DNA TGTGCCAGCTCGCCTTTGGGGGGAGCTCAGCCCCAGCATTTT. V gene TRBV18 combines with J gene TRBJ1-5, with D possibly matching TRBD1 (5 bases). Trimming pared 6 bases from V and 6 bases from J, leaving 15 bases between. Germline CDR1 KGHSH, CDR2 LQKENI. The CDR3 is made up of 14 amino acids.

The V and J genes are TRBV5-1 and TRBJ1-1; 7 bases line up with TRBD1. Germline CDR1 is SGHRS and CDR2 is YFSETQ. V gave up 5 bases and J gave up 1 base; unmatched junction bases: 8. This CDR3 comprises 15 residues. CDR3 protein: CASSLLTGRNTEAFF. The CDR3 DNA reads as TGCGCCAGCAGTCTCCTGACAGGGCGGAACACTGAAGCTTTCTTT.

This clone was seen a single time. The V call is TRBV5-1, the J call TRBJ2-5, with 9 bases fitting TRBD2. CDR3 length equals 14 residues. V shed 0 bases and J 4 bases; nucleotides not matched to a gene: 1. Per the germline V gene, CDR1 is SGHRS and CDR2 is YFSETQ. In nucleotides, the CDR3 is TGCGCCAGCAGCTTGGAAGCGGGAGGAGAGACCCAGTACTTC. This codes for CASSLEAGGETQYF.

The J gene is TRBJ2-1, the V gene TRBV28; 9 bases are shared with TRBD2. Germline V gene lookup returns CDR1 MDHEN and CDR2 SYDVKM. After removal of 5 bases from V and 4 bases from J, the junction contained 6 bases not matched to a gene. The CDR3 runs 15 residues. In DNA form, the CDR3 reads TGTGCCAGCAGTGTAGGACTAGCGCGATACAATGAGCAGTTCTTC. It specifies CASSVGLARYNEQFF.

The chain recombines TRBV15 with TRBJ2-5; 8 bases match TRBD1. Per the germline V gene, CDR1 is LNHNV and CDR2 is YYDKDF (reference sequence). Trimming cost V 3 bases and J 3 bases; bases outside gene matches: 6. The CDR3 runs 15 residues. CDR3 residues: CATSSGAGQEETQYF. The CDR3 DNA reads TGTGCCACCAGCAGCGGCGCGGGACAGGAAGAGACCCAGTACTTC.

V is TRBV6-1 and J is TRBJ1-5; no definite D call. Germline V lookup: CDR1 MNHNS, CDR2 SASEGT. V shed 7 bases and J shed 0 bases, with 13 bases lying between them. This CDR3 is built from 15 residues. The CDR3 region is CASKRAGNSNQPQHF. CDR3 coding DNA: TGTGCCAGCAAACGAGCGGGTAATAGCAATCAGCCCCAGCATTTT.

The rearrangement uses TRBV4-1 and TRBJ2-7; TRBD2 might be the D (6 bases). Germline V gene data show CDR1 as MGHRA and CDR2 as YSYEKL. The germline V and J ends were trimmed by 0 bases and 2 bases, with 14 bases remaining between them. CDR3 length equals 16 residues. CDR3 nucleotide sequence: TGCGCCAGCAGCCAAGATTCGGCGGGGATCCCCTACGAGCAGTACTTC. Its protein is CASSQDSAGIPYEQYF.

The chain combines TRBV18 with TRBJ1-1; D perhaps matches TRBD1 (6 bases). Germline assignment: CDR1 KGHSH and CDR2 LQKENI. CDR3 length: 16 residues. V shed 3 bases and J shed 3 bases, with 17 bases lying between them. DNA of the CDR3: TGTGCCAGCTCACCTTCATGGGGAGCAGGGGACACTGAAGCTTTCTTT. Its protein is CASSPSWGAGDTEAFF.